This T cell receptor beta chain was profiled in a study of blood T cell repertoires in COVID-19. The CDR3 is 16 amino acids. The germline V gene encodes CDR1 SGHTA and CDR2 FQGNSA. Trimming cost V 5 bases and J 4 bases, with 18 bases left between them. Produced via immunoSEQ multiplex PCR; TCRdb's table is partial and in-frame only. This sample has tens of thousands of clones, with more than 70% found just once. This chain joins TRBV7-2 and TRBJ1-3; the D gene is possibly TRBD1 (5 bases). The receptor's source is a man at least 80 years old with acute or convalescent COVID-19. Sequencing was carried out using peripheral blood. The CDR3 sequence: CASSAQGPLFGNTIYF. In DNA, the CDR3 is TGTGCCAGCAGCGCGCAGGGCCCTCTGTTCGGAAACACCATATATTTT.